Sequencing of this TCR beta chain was carried out in a study of vaccination effects on CD4 cells after COVID-19. Clones were read by immunoSEQ multiplex PCR, and TCRdb kept only the in-frame ones, dropping some. The table lists more than 60,000 clones, around 74% of them singletons. This clone occurred once. No antigen is known for it. The CDR3 has 14 residues. J lost 5 bases, V lost 5 bases, and 8 bases had no gene match. The germline V gene has CDR1 LNHNV and CDR2 YYDKDF (reference sequence). An approximately 10-day culture period preceded the isolation of CD4+ T cells. Subjects were given two BNT162b2 or mRNA-1273 vaccine doses. Vaccine recipients had no previous SARS-CoV-2 infection; their nucleocapsid antibodies were negative.

The TCR was taken from a human donor who received a COVID-19 vaccine. Specimen: CD4+ T cells from PBMCs cultured without peptide, collected after COVID-19 vaccination. The chain carries TRBV15 and TRBJ2-5; TRBD1 matches 7 bases. The CDR3: CATSARGGLETQYF. The DNA of the CDR3 is TGTGCCACCAGCGCCCGAGGGGGCTTGGAGACCCAGTACTTC.